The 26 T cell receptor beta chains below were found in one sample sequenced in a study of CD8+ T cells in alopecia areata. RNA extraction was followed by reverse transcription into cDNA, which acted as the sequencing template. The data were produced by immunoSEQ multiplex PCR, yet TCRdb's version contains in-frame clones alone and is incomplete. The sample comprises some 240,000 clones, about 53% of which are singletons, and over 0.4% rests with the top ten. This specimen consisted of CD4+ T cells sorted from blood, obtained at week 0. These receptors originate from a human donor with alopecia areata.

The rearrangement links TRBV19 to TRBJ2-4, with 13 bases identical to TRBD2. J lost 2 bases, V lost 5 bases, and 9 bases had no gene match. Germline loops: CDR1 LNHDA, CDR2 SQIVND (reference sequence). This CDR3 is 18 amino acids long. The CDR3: CASSSRSGTSGTKNIQYF. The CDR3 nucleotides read TGTGCCAGTAGTTCGCGCTCCGGGACTAGCGGGACCAAAAACATTCAGTACTTC.

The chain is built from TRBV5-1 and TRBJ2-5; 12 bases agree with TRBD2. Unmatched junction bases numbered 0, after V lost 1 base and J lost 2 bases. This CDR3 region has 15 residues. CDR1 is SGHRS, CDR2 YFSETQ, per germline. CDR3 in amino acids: CASSLLAGGQETQYF. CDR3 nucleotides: TGCGCCAGCAGCTTGCTAGCGGGAGGGCAAGAGACCCAGTACTTC. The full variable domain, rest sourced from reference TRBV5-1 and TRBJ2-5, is KAGVTQTPRYLIKTRGQQVTLSCSPISGHRSVSWYQQTPGQGLQFLFEYFSETQRNKGNFPGRFSGRQFSNSRSEMNVSTLELGDSALYLCASSLLAGGQETQYFGPGTRLLVL.

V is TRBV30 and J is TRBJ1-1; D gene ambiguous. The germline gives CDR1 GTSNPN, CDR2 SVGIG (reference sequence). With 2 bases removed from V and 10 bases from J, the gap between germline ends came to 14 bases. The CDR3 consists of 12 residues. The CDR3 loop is CAWSTLSGRAFF. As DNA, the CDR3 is TGTGCCTGGAGTACACTGAGTGGTCGAGCTTTCTTT.

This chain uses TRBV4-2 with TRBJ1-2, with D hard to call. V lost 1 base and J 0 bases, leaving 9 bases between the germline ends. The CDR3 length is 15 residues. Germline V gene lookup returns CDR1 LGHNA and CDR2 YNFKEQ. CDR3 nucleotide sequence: TGTGCCAGCAGCCAAGGAGCAACTACTAACTATGGCTACACCTTC. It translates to CASSQGATTNYGYTF.

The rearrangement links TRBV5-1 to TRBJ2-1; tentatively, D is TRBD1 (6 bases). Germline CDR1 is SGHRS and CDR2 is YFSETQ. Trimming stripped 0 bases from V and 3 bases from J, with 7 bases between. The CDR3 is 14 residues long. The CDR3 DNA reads TGCGCCAGCAGCTTGGACAGGGTCTACAATGAGCAGTTCTTC. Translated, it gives CASSLDRVYNEQFF.

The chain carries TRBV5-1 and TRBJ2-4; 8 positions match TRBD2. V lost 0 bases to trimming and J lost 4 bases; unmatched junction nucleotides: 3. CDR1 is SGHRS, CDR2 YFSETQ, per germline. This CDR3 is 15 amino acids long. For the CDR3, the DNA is TGCGCCAGCAGCTTGGTCGCGGGGGGAAAAAACATTCAGTACTTC. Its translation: CASSLVAGGKNIQYF.

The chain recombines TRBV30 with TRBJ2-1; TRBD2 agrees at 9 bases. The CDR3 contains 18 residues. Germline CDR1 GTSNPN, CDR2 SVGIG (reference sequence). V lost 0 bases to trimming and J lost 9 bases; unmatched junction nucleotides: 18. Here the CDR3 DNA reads TGTGCCTGGAGTGTACAGGGGCTAGCGGGGCCGGTAGGGAGTGAGCAGTTCTTC. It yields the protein CAWSVQGLAGPVGSEQFF. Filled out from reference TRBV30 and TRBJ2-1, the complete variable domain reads SQTIHQWPATLVQPVGSPLSLECTVEGTSNPNLYWYRQAAGRGLQLLFYSVGIGQISSEVPQNLSASRPQDRQFILSSKKLLLSDSGFYLCAWSVQGLAGPVGSEQFFGPGTRLTVL.

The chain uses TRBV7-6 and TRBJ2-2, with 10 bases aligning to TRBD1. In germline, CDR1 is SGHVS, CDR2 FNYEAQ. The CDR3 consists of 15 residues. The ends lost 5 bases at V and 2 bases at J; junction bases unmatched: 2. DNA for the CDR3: TGTGCCAGCAGCCGACAGGGGGCCAACACCGGGGAGCTGTTTTTT. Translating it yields CASSRQGANTGELFF.

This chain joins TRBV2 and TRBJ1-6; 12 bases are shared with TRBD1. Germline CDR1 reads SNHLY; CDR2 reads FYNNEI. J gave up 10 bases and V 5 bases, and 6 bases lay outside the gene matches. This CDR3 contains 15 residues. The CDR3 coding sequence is TGTGCCAGCAGTTTAGAGGGGACAGGGGGCTCACCCCTCCACTTT. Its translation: CASSLEGTGGSPLHF.

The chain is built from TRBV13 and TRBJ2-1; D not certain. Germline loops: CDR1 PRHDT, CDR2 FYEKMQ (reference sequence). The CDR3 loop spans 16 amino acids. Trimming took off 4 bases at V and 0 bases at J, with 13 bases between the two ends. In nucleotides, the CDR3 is TGTGCCAGCAGCTCCCTAGGGTCACGCTCCTACAATGAGCAGTTCTTC. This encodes CASSSLGSRSYNEQFF.

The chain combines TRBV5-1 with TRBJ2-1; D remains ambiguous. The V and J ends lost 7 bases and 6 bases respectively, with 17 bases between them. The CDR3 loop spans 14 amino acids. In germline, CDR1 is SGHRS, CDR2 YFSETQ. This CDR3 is CASGQPNLRNEQFF. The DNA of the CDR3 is TGCGCCAGCGGCCAGCCCAACCTCCGCAATGAGCAGTTCTTC.

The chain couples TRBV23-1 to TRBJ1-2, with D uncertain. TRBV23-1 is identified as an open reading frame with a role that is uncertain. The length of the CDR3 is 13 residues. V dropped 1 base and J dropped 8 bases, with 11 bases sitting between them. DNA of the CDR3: TGCGCCAGCAGTCAATGCCGCCCTTGGGGCTACACCTTC. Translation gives CASSQCRPWGYTF.

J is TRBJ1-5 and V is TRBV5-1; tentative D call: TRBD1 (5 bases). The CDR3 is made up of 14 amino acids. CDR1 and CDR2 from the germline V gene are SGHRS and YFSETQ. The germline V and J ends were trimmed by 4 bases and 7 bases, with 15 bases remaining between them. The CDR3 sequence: CASSEDTSGQPQHF. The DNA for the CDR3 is TGCGCCAGCAGCGAGGACACAAGTGGGCAGCCCCAGCATTTT.

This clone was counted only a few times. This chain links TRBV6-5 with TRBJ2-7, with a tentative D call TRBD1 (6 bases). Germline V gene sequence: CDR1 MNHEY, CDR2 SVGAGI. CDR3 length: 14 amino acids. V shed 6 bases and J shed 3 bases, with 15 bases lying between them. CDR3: CASRRVIQGYEQYF. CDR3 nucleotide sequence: TGTGCCAGCAGGCGAGTTATACAGGGCTACGAGCAGTACTTC.

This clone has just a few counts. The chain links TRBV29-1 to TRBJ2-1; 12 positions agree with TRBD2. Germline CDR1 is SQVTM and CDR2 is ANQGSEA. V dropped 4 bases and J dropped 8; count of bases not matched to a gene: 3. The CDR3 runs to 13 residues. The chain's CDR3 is CSVGLAGDDEQFF. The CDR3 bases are TGCAGCGTTGGACTAGCGGGAGACGATGAGCAGTTCTTC.

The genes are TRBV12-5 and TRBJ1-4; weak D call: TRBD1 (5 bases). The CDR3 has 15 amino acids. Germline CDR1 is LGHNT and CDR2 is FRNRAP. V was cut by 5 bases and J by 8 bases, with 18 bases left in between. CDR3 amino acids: CASGLFPGRSEKLFF. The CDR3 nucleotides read TGTGCTAGTGGTCTATTCCCGGGACGAAGCGAAAAACTGTTTTTT.

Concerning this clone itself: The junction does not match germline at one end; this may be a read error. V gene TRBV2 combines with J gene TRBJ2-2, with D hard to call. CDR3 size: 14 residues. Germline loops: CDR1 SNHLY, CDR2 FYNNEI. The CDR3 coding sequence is TGTGCTAGCAAATTTAGGAGTCGGGCCGGGGAGCTGTTTTTT. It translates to CASKFRSRAGELFF.

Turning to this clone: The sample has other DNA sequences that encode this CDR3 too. The CDR3 nucleotides are TGTGCCTGGAGTGTGCTCGGGAACACTGAAGCTTTCTTT. Its protein is CAWSVLGNTEAFF. The chain couples TRBV30 to TRBJ1-1; no firm D call. The V and J ends lost 0 bases and 1 base respectively, with 6 bases between them. Germline CDR1 GTSNPN, CDR2 SVGIG (reference sequence). This CDR3 is 13 amino acids long.

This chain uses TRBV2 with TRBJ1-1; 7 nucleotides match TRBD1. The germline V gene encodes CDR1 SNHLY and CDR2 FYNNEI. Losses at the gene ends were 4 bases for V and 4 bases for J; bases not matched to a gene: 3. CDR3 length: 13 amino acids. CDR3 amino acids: CASSVNRGTEAFF. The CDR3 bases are TGTGCCAGCAGTGTAAACAGGGGCACTGAAGCTTTCTTT.

The CDR3 is CSVANYLAGGSYEQYF. The CDR3 DNA reads as TGCAGCGTTGCAAATTACCTAGCGGGAGGGAGCTACGAGCAGTACTTC. This chain uses TRBV29-1 with TRBJ2-7; 12 bases are a match to TRBD2. The CDR3 is 16 amino acids. Germline values: CDR1 SQVTM, CDR2 ANQGSEA. Germline trimming cut 4 bases from V and 3 bases from J; bases unmatched to any gene: 10.

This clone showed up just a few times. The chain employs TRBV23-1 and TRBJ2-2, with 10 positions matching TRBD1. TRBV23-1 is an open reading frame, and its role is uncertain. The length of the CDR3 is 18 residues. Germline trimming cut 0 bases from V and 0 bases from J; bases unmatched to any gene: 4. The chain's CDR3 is CASSQSDGQGANTGELFF. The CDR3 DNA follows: TGCGCCAGCAGTCAATCGGATGGACAGGGGGCGAACACCGGGGAGCTGTTTTTT.

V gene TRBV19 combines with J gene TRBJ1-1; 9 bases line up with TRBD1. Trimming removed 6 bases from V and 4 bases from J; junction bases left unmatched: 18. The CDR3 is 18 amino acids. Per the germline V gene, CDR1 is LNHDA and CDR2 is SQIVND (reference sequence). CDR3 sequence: CASRKTVGYRGLATEAFF. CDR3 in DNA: TGTGCCAGTAGAAAAACCGTTGGGTACAGGGGGCTGGCCACTGAAGCTTTCTTT.

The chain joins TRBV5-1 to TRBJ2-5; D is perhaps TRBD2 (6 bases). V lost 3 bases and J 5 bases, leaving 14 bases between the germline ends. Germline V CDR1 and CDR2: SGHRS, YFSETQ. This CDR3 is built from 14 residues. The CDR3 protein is CASSWLDGGETQYF. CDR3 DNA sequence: TGCGCCAGCAGCTGGTTGGACGGAGGGGAGACCCAGTACTTC.

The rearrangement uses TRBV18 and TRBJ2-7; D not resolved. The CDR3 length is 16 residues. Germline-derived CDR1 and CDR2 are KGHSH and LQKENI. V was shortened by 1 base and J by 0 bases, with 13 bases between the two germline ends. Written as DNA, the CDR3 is TGTGCCAGCTCACCACAGATGGACGCCCGCTCCTACGAGCAGTACTTC. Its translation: CASSPQMDARSYEQYF.

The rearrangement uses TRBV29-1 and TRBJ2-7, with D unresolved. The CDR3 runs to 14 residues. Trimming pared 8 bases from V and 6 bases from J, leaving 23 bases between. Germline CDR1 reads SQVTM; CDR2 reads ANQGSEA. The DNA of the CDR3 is TGCAGCCAAGCGACTCAGCTGTTAGACTCCGAGCAGTACTTC. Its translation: CSQATQLLDSEQYF.

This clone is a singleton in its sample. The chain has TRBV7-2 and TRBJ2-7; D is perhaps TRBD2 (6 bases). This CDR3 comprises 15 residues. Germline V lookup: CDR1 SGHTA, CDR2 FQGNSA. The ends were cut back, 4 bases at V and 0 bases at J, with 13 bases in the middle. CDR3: CASSSPGLLSYEQYF. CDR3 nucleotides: TGTGCCAGCAGCTCTCCGGGACTGCTCTCCTACGAGCAGTACTTC.